The sequence of this TCR beta chain was determined in a study of T cells and Merkel cell carcinoma outcomes. The study, taken as a whole, reports: Reportedly, T-cell repertoire with density predicts Merkel cell carcinoma outcomes.

Trimming removed 4 bases from V and 4 bases from J; junction bases left unmatched: 12. This CDR3 is built from 17 residues. Germline V gene lookup returns CDR1 SGHVS and CDR2 FQNEAQ. About this clone itself: Its antigen is undetermined.

This table comes from immunoSEQ multiplex PCR, and its TCRdb copy is limited to in-frame clones, with some not included. This sample has approximately 20,000 clones, with over 75% found just once. The material sequenced was tumor tissue from Merkel cell carcinoma. The source of this sequence is a human donor with Merkel cell carcinoma. The chain employs TRBV7-8 and TRBJ1-5; 8 positions match TRBD1. The CDR3 nucleotides read TGTGCCAGCAGCTCAACGCTCGACAGGGGTTGGAATCAGCCCCAGCATTTT. Translating gives CASSSTLDRGWNQPQHF.